These 7 T cell receptor beta chains were sequenced from one sample in a study of identical twins. One entry per CDR3 protein, called by TCRdb with MiXCR from the 5' RACE reads. Of roughly 470,000 distinct CDR3 sequences listed, about 13% are singletons. This same sample was also part of a study on yellow fever vaccine responses in identical twins.

Sequencing was done on a sample of CD4+ T cells sorted from blood. These receptors were taken from a young woman in good health.

The chain is built from TRBV5-1 and TRBJ2-6; D not certain. This CDR3 spans 15 amino acids. Germline V gene sequence: CDR1 SGHRS, CDR2 YFSETQ. V was shortened by 0 bases and J by 0 bases, with 4 bases between the two germline ends. The CDR3 reads CASSLEVSGANVLTF. The CDR3 region has the DNA TGCGCCAGCAGCTTGGAGGTCTCTGGGGCCAACGTCCTGACTTTC.

The rearrangement joins TRBV10-1 to TRBJ2-3, with 9 bases that match TRBD1. The CDR3 has 15 residues. Germline V gene lookup returns CDR1 WNHNN and CDR2 SYGVQD (reference sequence). The V and J ends lost 2 bases and 3 bases, in that order; junction bases with no gene match: 3. The CDR3 DNA sequence: TGCGCCAGCAGTGAGGGACAGGGGAGGACAGATACGCAGTATTTT. Encoded protein: CASSEGQGRTDTQYF.

This clonotype was seen many times. The chain couples TRBV5-1 to TRBJ2-2; 7 nucleotides align to TRBD1. The CDR3 is 15 residues long. The V gene end was trimmed by 8 bases and the J gene end by 6 bases; junction bases not matched to a gene: 13. Germline V gene sequence: CDR1 SGHRS, CDR2 YFSETQ. The CDR3 coding sequence is TGCGCCAGTACCCGAACGACAGGGTGGGCCGGGGAGCTGTTTTTT. Translating gives CASTRTTGWAGELFF.

This chain connects TRBV7-2 to TRBJ2-5; TRBD2 agrees at 11 bases. This CDR3 is built from 15 residues. Germline CDR1 reads SGHTA; CDR2 reads FQGNSA. The ends lost 8 bases at V and 2 bases at J; junction bases unmatched: 7. The CDR3 DNA is TGTGCCAGCGGAACTAGCGGGAGCTCTCAAGAGACCCAGTACTTC. Translating it yields CASGTSGSSQETQYF.

This clonotype has a handful of counts. This chain links TRBV7-3 with TRBJ2-3, with 7 bases identical to TRBD2. Germline trimming cut 4 bases from V and 8 bases from J; bases unmatched to any gene: 3. The CDR3 totals 12 residues. Germline V CDR1 and CDR2: SGHTA, FQGTGA. CDR3 nucleotides: TGTGCCAGCAGCTCTTTAGCGGGTACGCAGTATTTT. Protein product: CASSSLAGTQYF.

A few counts support this clonotype. The chain employs TRBV5-1 and TRBJ2-1, with 10 bases identical to TRBD1. Germline-derived CDR1 and CDR2 are SGHRS and YFSETQ. This CDR3 contains 15 residues. V was pared by 0 bases and J by 6 bases, with 3 bases of the junction left unmatched. CDR3 region: CASSLVGTGANEQFF. The DNA for the CDR3 is TGCGCCAGCAGCTTGGTTGGGACAGGGGCCAATGAGCAGTTCTTC. The full variable domain, completed using reference TRBV5-1 and TRBJ2-1, is KAGVTQTPRYLIKTRGQQVTLSCSPISGHRSVSWYQQTPGQGLQFLFEYFSETQRNKGNFPGRFSGRQFSNSRSEMNVSTLELGDSALYLCASSLVGTGANEQFFGPGTRLTVL.

The CDR3 DNA is TGTGCCAGCAGCCCCTATAGCGGGAGGGCCGGCACCGGGGAGCTGTTTTTT. Residues: CASSPYSGRAGTGELFF. The chain uses TRBV11-2 and TRBJ2-2; 11 nucleotides line up with TRBD2. The trim removed 5 bases at V and 4 bases at J, leaving 9 bases unmatched. This CDR3 comprises 17 residues. The germline V gene has CDR1 SGHAT and CDR2 FQNNGV.